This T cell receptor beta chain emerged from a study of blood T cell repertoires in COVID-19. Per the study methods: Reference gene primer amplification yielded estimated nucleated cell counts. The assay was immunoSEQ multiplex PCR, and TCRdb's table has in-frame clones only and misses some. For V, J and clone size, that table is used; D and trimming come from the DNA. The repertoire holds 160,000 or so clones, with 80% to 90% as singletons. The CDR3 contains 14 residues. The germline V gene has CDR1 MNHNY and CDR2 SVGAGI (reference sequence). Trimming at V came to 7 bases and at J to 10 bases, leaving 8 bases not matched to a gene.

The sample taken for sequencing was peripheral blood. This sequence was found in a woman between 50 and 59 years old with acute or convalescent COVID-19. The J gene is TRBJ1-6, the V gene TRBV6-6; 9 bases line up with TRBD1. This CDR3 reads CASIPGQGISPLHF. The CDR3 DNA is TGTGCCAGCATCCCGGGACAGGGAATATCACCCCTCCACTTT.